Listed here are 11 T cell receptor beta chains from one sample, sequenced in a study of cytomegalovirus exposure and HLA in healthy donors. PCR involved 60 Vbeta and 13 Jbeta primers. Profiled with immunoSEQ multiplex PCR; TCRdb holds only in-frame clones, not every one. The table has tens of thousands of clones, roughly 80% seen once. The sample taken for sequencing was PBMCs. These receptors originate from a man aged 60 to 75 in good health and CMV-seropositive.

The chain combines TRBV9 with TRBJ1-1; 10 nucleotides align to TRBD1. The CDR3 is 16 residues long. CDR1 and CDR2 from the germline V gene are SGDLS and YYNGEE. V trimming: 0 bases; J trimming: 1 base; junction bases outside the gene matches: 3. The CDR3, as DNA: TGTGCCAGCAGCGTAGGACGACAGGGGGCGAACACTGAAGCTTTCTTT. This codes for CASSVGRQGANTEAFF.

As concerns this clone: At one end, the junction sequence differs from germline, possibly due to a read error. The genes are TRBV5-1 and TRBJ1-1; TRBD1 agrees at 9 bases. Germline V gene sequence: CDR1 SGHRS, CDR2 YFSETQ. The CDR3 has 13 residues. As DNA, the CDR3 is TGCGCCAGCAGTTTGGACAGGGGCACTGAAGCTTTCTTT. This codes for CASSLDRGTEAFF.

This chain uses TRBV4-1 with TRBJ2-1; TRBD2 matches at 10 bases. V was pared by 4 bases and J by 8 bases, with 5 bases of the junction left unmatched. Looked up from germline, CDR1 is MGHRA and CDR2 is YSYEKL. The CDR3 runs to 14 residues. The CDR3 here is CASSPEREGDEQFF. The CDR3 DNA reads as TGCGCCAGCAGCCCCGAGCGGGAGGGAGATGAGCAGTTCTTC.

This rearrangement joins TRBV29-1 to TRBJ1-3; possibly TRBD1 for D (5 bases). This CDR3 contains 13 residues. Germline CDR1 is SQVTM and CDR2 is ANQGSEA. Deletions cut 2 bases from V and 4 bases from J, with 9 bases between. CDR3 in amino acids: CSVESRAGNTIYF. CDR3 bases: TGCAGCGTTGAATCCAGGGCCGGAAACACCATATATTTT.

V gene TRBV9 combines with J gene TRBJ1-4; 9 bases match TRBD1. Trimming at V came to 3 bases and at J to 6 bases, leaving 9 bases not matched to a gene. CDR1 is SGDLS and CDR2 is YYNGEE in the germline V gene. The CDR3 consists of 16 residues. The CDR3 region has the DNA TGTGCCAGCAGCGCAGCCCCGGGACAGGGAGATGAAAAACTGTTTTTT. This encodes CASSAAPGQGDEKLFF.

The rearrangement links TRBV11-3 to TRBJ2-3, with 7 bases that match TRBD2. V shed 5 bases and J 3 bases; nucleotides not matched to a gene: 11. The length of the CDR3 is 16 residues. Germline V CDR1 and CDR2: SGHNT, YENEEA. The CDR3: CASSGRRDYPTDTQYF. The CDR3 coding sequence is TGTGCCAGCAGCGGCCGCCGGGACTACCCTACAGATACGCAGTATTTT.

This chain links TRBV7-9 with TRBJ2-7; possibly TRBD2 for D (6 bases). CDR1 SEHNR and CDR2 FQNEAQ come from the germline V gene (reference sequence). The ends were cut back, 0 bases at V and 9 bases at J, with 18 bases in the middle. This CDR3 has 15 residues. The CDR3 DNA is TGTGCCAGCAGCTTAGCGGGGGGAGGTCTTCTGGGGCAGTACTTC. Protein: CASSLAGGGLLGQYF.

The chain has TRBV6-1 and TRBJ1-2; perhaps TRBD1 as D (5 bases). The CDR3 is 15 residues long. The V gene lost 8 bases and the J gene lost 1 base, with 17 bases spanning the gap. Germline V gene data show CDR1 as MNHNS and CDR2 as SASEGT. For the CDR3, the DNA is TGTGCCAGCTCTCCCCTCCAGGGCTTTAACTATGGCTACACCTTC. Protein sequence: CASSPLQGFNYGYTF.

V and J are TRBV11-2 and TRBJ1-3; no clear D gene. Germline V gives CDR1 SGHAT, CDR2 FQNNGV. Trimming shortened V by 4 bases and J by 0 bases, and 10 bases separated the two germline ends. The CDR3 is 15 residues long. The CDR3 reads CASSSQVFSGNTIYF. In DNA form, the CDR3 reads TGTGCCAGCAGCTCCCAGGTTTTCTCTGGAAACACCATATATTTT.

This rearrangement joins TRBV5-1 to TRBJ2-3; TRBD2 matches at 14 bases. The CDR3 covers 16 residues. The germline V gene has CDR1 SGHRS and CDR2 YFSETQ. The V segment lost 5 bases and the J segment 3 bases; nucleotides outside the gene matches: 5. Here the CDR3 reads CASRGTSGSPTDTQYF. CDR3 coding DNA: TGCGCCAGCAGGGGGACTAGCGGGAGCCCGACAGATACGCAGTATTTT.

The chain joins TRBV4-1 to TRBJ2-2, with TRBD2 matching over 7 bases. The CDR3 runs to 15 residues. The germline CDR1 and CDR2 sequences are MGHRA and YSYEKL. The V gene end was trimmed by 3 bases and the J gene end by 4 bases; junction bases not matched to a gene: 5. The CDR3 spells CASSQGRDSTGELFF. Written as DNA, the CDR3 is TGCGCCAGCAGCCAGGGGAGGGATTCCACCGGGGAGCTGTTTTTT.